These 2 T cell receptor beta chains were sequenced from one sample in a study of blood T cell repertoires in COVID-19. Clones were sequenced by immunoSEQ multiplex PCR, and TCRdb holds only the in-frame ones, with some missing. This sample has some 270,000 clones, with approximately 85% found just once. The specimen was PBMCs or T cells enriched from blood (not recorded which). The receptors stem from a woman in her 30s who had recovered from COVID-19.

The chain is built from TRBV14 and TRBJ1-2; D not resolved. There are 14 residues in the CDR3. The germline CDR1 and CDR2 sequences are SGHDN and FVKESK. The V and J ends lost 0 bases and 8 bases respectively, with 13 bases between them. The CDR3 coding sequence is TGTGCCAGCAGCCAAGATTCAGGCCGTATGGGCTACACCTTC. It yields the protein CASSQDSGRMGYTF.

The rearrangement joins TRBV28 to TRBJ2-7; the match to TRBD1 covers 9 bases. Trimming removed 8 bases from V and 0 bases from J; junction bases left unmatched: 11. Looked up from germline, CDR1 is MDHEN and CDR2 is SYDVKM. The CDR3 sequence is 16 residues long. CDR3 sequence (DNA): TGTGCCAGCGGATACAGGGGGCGCCCCTCCTCCTACGAGCAGTACTTC. Its translation is CASGYRGRPSSYEQYF.